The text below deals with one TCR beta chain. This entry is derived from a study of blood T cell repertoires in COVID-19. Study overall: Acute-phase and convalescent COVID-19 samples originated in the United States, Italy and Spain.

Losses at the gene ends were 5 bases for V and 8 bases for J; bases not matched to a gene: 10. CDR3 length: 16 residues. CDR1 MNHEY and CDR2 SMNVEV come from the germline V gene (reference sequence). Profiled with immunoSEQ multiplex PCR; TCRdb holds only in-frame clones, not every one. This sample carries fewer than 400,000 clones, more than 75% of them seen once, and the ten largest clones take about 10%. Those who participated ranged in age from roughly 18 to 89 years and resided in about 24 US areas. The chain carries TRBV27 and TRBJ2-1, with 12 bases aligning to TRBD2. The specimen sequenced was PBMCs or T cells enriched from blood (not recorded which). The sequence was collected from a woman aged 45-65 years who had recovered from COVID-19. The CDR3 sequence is CASSTNPSGGAYEQFF. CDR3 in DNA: TGTGCCAGCAGTACGAACCCTAGCGGGGGGGCTTATGAGCAGTTCTTC.